The present TCR beta chain was sequenced within a study of blood T cell repertoires in COVID-19. Turning to the study itself: Collection of acute and convalescent COVID-19 samples took place in the United States, Italy and Spain.

This clone has only a few counts. Recruits, aged roughly 18 to 89 years, lived in 25 or so US areas. Participants' own reports of clinical history determined their cohort assignment. Sequencing used immunoSEQ multiplex PCR; TCRdb keeps in-frame clones, though not all of them. The repertoire holds 300,000 to 350,000 clones, about 88% seen once, with roughly 1% in the top ten. J gave up 2 bases and V 5 bases, and 7 bases lay outside the gene matches. The germline gives CDR1 SEHNR, CDR2 FQNEAQ (reference sequence). This CDR3 has 17 residues. The V call is TRBV7-9, the J call TRBJ2-1, with 12 bases that match TRBD2. The sample was PBMCs or T cells enriched from blood (not recorded which). The clonotype originates from a woman aged 25 to 39 who had recovered from COVID-19. The CDR3 here is CASSLPLAGGTYNEQFF. As DNA, the CDR3 is TGTGCCAGCAGCCTGCCCCTAGCGGGGGGGACCTACAATGAGCAGTTCTTC.